These 30 T cell receptor beta chains were all obtained from the same sample, sequenced in a study of T cells in Graves' hyperthyroidism and ophthalmopathy. TCR beta CDR3 regions were amplified from RNA. Initially, a first-round RT-PCR of the TCR CDR3 employed the HTBI primer set. TCRdb processed the multiplex PCR reads anew with MiXCR; each CDR3 protein has one entry. The sample carries around 340,000 distinct CDR3 sequences, over 11% recorded once. Sequenced sample: blood. The origin of the receptors is a woman in her twenties or thirties with Graves' hyperthyroidism.

This clonotype was detected many times. The V gene is TRBV20-1, the J gene TRBJ2-7, with 9 bases aligning to TRBD1. The germline CDR1 and CDR2 sequences are DFQATT and SNEGSKA (reference sequence). V dropped 3 bases and J dropped 0; count of bases not matched to a gene: 6. This CDR3 spans 15 amino acids. The CDR3: CSASGTGIASYEQYF. CDR3 sequence (DNA): TGCAGTGCTAGCGGGACAGGGATCGCCTCCTACGAGCAGTACTTC.

This clonotype has a handful of counts. This chain uses TRBV28 with TRBJ1-4; D call uncertain. Trimming shortened V by 5 bases and J by 8 bases, and 9 bases separated the two germline ends. Germline assignment: CDR1 MDHEN and CDR2 SYDVKM. The CDR3 has 12 residues. The DNA of the CDR3 is TGTGCCAGCAGTAGGGAGCTCGAAAAACTGTTTTTT. Amino acids: CASSRELEKLFF.

This clonotype appeared many times. The genes are TRBV12-3 or TRBV12-4 and TRBJ1-2; a weak D match, TRBD1 (6 bases). Trimming shortened V by 3 bases and J by 7 bases, and 15 bases separated the two germline ends. There are 14 residues in the CDR3. The CDR3 nucleotides are TGTGCCAGCAGTTTTCCGGGGGCCAAGGGTGGCTACACCTTC. Translating it yields CASSFPGAKGGYTF.

This clonotype has at least ten counts. The genes are TRBV28 and TRBJ2-1, with a possible D match to TRBD2 (6 bases). CDR1 and CDR2 (germline): MDHEN, SYDVKM. V was cut by 8 bases and J by 5 bases, with 19 bases left in between. The CDR3 extends over 15 amino acids. The CDR3 region has the DNA TGTGCCAGCGCGGCGGGACCCTCCACACACAATGAGCAGTTCTTC. Translation: CASAAGPSTHNEQFF.

The V gene is TRBV18, the J gene TRBJ2-5; TRBD1 might be the D (5 bases). Trimming took 1 base from V and 5 from J, leaving 8 bases between them. The CDR3 is made up of 13 amino acids. Germline CDR1 and CDR2: KGHSH and LQKENI. The CDR3 here is CASSPLDTETQYF. CDR3 nucleotide sequence: TGTGCCAGCTCACCACTGGACACGGAGACCCAGTACTTC.

This clonotype appeared many times. As DNA, the CDR3 is TGTGCCAGCAGCCCCCGGGGGGAAAGCTCCTACGAGCAGTACTTC. Protein sequence: CASSPRGESSYEQYF. The chain has TRBV7-6 and TRBJ2-7; 7 bases match TRBD2. In germline, CDR1 is SGHVS, CDR2 FNYEAQ. V gave up 5 bases and J gave up 0 bases; unmatched junction bases: 7. The CDR3 is 15 amino acids.

This sequence joins TRBV6-1 and TRBJ1-6; D ambiguous. Germline CDR1 reads MNHNS; CDR2 reads SASEGT. Trimming stripped 4 bases from V and 7 bases from J, with 14 bases between. The CDR3 length is 15 residues. The CDR3 DNA reads as TGTGCCAGCAGTGGCGGCCTCGGTAGGAATTCACCCCTCCACTTT. It encodes CASSGGLGRNSPLHF.

The rearrangement links TRBV19 to TRBJ1-5; 7 bases are a match to TRBD1. The CDR3 runs 13 residues. In germline, CDR1 is LNHDA, CDR2 SQIVND (reference sequence). Trimming removed 4 bases from V and 6 bases from J; junction bases left unmatched: 3. CDR3 sequence (DNA): TGTGCCAGTAGTACAAACAGGGGTCAGCCCCAGCATTTT. It translates to CASSTNRGQPQHF. Full variable domain (rest looked up from reference TRBV19 and TRBJ1-5): DGGITQSPKYLFRKEGQNVTLSCEQNLNHDAMYWYRQDPGQGLRLIYYSQIVNDFQKGDIAEGYSVSREKKESFPLTVTSAQKNPTAFYLCASSTNRGQPQHFGDGTRLSIL.

For this clonotype: This may come from a read error, since a much larger clone is one base off. This chain connects TRBV28 to TRBJ2-7; 13 bases are a match to TRBD2. Per germline, CDR1 MDHEN and CDR2 SYDVKM. The CDR3 has 14 amino acids. V lost 6 bases to trimming and J lost 4 bases; unmatched junction nucleotides: 3. DNA for the CDR3: TGTGCCAGCAGGACTAGCGGGAGGAGATACGAGCAGTACTTC. This encodes CASRTSGRRYEQYF.

Ten or more counts support this clonotype. The rearrangement links TRBV28 to TRBJ1-6; no firm D call. CDR1 is MDHEN, CDR2 SYDVKM, per germline. The V end was cut by 6 bases, the J end by 0 bases, with 9 bases between. The CDR3 spans 15 residues. The CDR3 coding sequence is TGTGCCAGCAGCCTGCCCAGCTCCTATAATTCACCCCTCCACTTT. Protein: CASSLPSSYNSPLHF.

This clonotype occurred many times. V and J are TRBV7-2 and TRBJ2-3; D may be TRBD2 (5 bases). Germline lookup yields CDR1 SGHTA and CDR2 FQGNSA. The CDR3 runs to 16 residues. Trimming removed 5 bases from V and 2 bases from J, with 17 bases in between. DNA of the CDR3: TGTGCCAGCAGCGCAGAGGGAGATGGTGCCACAGATACGCAGTATTTT. Residues: CASSAEGDGATDTQYF.

This clonotype has at least ten counts. The V gene is TRBV20-1, the J gene TRBJ2-5; tentative D call: TRBD1 (6 bases). The V gene's germline CDR1 is DFQATT and CDR2 SNEGSKA (reference sequence). This CDR3 comprises 15 residues. Trimming removed 3 bases from V and 2 bases from J, with 16 bases in between. In DNA, the CDR3 is TGCAGTGCTAGCTTAATCCCTACAGGGCAAGAGACCCAGTACTTC. It codes for CSASLIPTGQETQYF.

This clonotype was detected a few times. The V call is TRBV2, the J call TRBJ1-3; 10 bases line up with TRBD1. Germline V gives CDR1 SNHLY, CDR2 FYNNEI. V lost 6 bases and J lost 0; bases outside the gene matches: 2. The CDR3 sequence is 15 residues long. DNA for the CDR3: TGTGCCAGCAGCGGGGACAGGGGCTCTGGAAACACCATATATTTT. It translates to CASSGDRGSGNTIYF.

This clonotype was counted many times. The chain joins TRBV12-3 or TRBV12-4 to TRBJ2-7; 9 bases are shared with TRBD1. V was clipped by 5 bases and J by 5 bases; unmatched bases: 13. CDR3 length: 16 amino acids. CDR3 sequence reads: CASSPPFGTGHHEQYF. The CDR3 DNA reads TGTGCCAGCAGTCCACCGTTCGGGACAGGGCACCACGAGCAGTACTTC.

The table lists this clonotype with many counts. The J gene is TRBJ2-7, the V gene TRBV12-3 or TRBV12-4; tentatively, D is TRBD1 (5 bases). The CDR3 has 13 residues. V was clipped by 3 bases and J by 7 bases, with 13 bases between them. Here the CDR3 reads CASSLGRQGEQYF. The CDR3 DNA follows: TGTGCCAGCAGTTTGGGCAGGCAGGGTGAGCAGTACTTC.

This clonotype showed up many times. V and J are TRBV19 and TRBJ1-5; no definite D call. This CDR3 is built from 14 residues. The V end lost 3 bases, the J end lost 6 bases, and 12 bases lay between the germline ends. Germline V CDR1 and CDR2: LNHDA, SQIVND (reference sequence). DNA for the CDR3: TGTGCCAGTAGTATGGGCACCCTCAGTCAGCCCCAGCATTTT. This sequence encodes CASSMGTLSQPQHF.

The CDR3 sequence is CAISQPAGTGGYSNQPQHF. Here the CDR3 DNA reads TGTGCCATCAGTCAACCCGCCGGGACAGGGGGCTATAGCAATCAGCCCCAGCATTTT. The chain links TRBV10-3 to TRBJ1-5; 12 positions match TRBD1. The length of the CDR3 is 19 residues. V trimming: 5 bases; J trimming: 0 bases; junction bases outside the gene matches: 11. Looked up from germline, CDR1 is ENHRY and CDR2 is SYGVKD.

This clonotype was counted ten times or more. V and J are TRBV28 and TRBJ1-2, with 10 bases lining up with TRBD1. V dropped 5 bases and J dropped 5; count of bases not matched to a gene: 5. The CDR3 covers 14 residues. Looked up from germline, CDR1 is MDHEN and CDR2 is SYDVKM. CDR3 DNA: TGTGCCAGCAGTCAGGGACAGGGGTGGTATGGCTACACCTTC. Amino acids: CASSQGQGWYGYTF.

In this sample, this clonotype turned up a few times. The rearrangement uses TRBV20-1 and TRBJ2-7; 8 bases are a match to TRBD2. Germline CDR1 reads DFQATT; CDR2 reads SNEGSKA (reference sequence). The junction had 14 bases not matched to a gene; V was cut back by 0 bases and J by 4 bases. This CDR3 spans 17 amino acids. CDR3 in DNA: TGCAGTGCTAGAGATTTTAGGGGTAGCGGGGCTAATTACGAGCAGTACTTC. Protein sequence: CSARDFRGSGANYEQYF.

Many counts were recorded for this clonotype. The V and J genes are TRBV28 and TRBJ2-5; 7 nucleotides align to TRBD1. This CDR3 is built from 13 residues. Per the germline V gene, CDR1 is MDHEN and CDR2 is SYDVKM. V was pared by 5 bases and J by 5 bases, with 5 bases of the junction left unmatched. CDR3 sequence (DNA): TGTGCCAGCAGTCCGGGACAGCCGGAGACCCAGTACTTC. It translates to CASSPGQPETQYF.

This clonotype was detected many times. The chain couples TRBV6-1 to TRBJ2-7; 14 bases align to TRBD2. Germline assignment: CDR1 MNHNS and CDR2 SASEGT. This CDR3 is built from 16 residues. Unmatched junction bases numbered 10, after V lost 7 bases and J lost 5 bases. CDR3 bases: TGTGCCAGCACCCAACAGGGACTAGCGGGAGCCCACGAGCAGTACTTC. It specifies CASTQQGLAGAHEQYF.

This clonotype has only a few counts. The V call is TRBV30, the J call TRBJ2-5, with a tentative D call TRBD2 (6 bases). The germline CDR1 and CDR2 sequences are GTSNPN and SVGIG (reference sequence). V was shortened by 4 bases and J by 2 bases, with 14 bases between the two germline ends. This CDR3 comprises 14 residues. DNA for the CDR3: TGTGCCTGGACCGGCTTCAGCGGGCAAGAGACCCAGTACTTC. It yields the protein CAWTGFSGQETQYF.

This chain links TRBV13 with TRBJ2-5, with D maybe TRBD2 (5 bases). This CDR3 region has 14 residues. Germline V gene data show CDR1 as PRHDT and CDR2 as FYEKMQ (reference sequence). Trimming pared 4 bases from V and 2 bases from J, leaving 11 bases between. Here the CDR3 reads CASSSGRGQETQYF. For the CDR3, the DNA is TGTGCCAGCAGCTCCGGACGGGGACAAGAGACCCAGTACTTC.

This clonotype was counted ten times or more. J is TRBJ1-2 and V is TRBV28; D is ambiguous. Per germline, CDR1 MDHEN and CDR2 SYDVKM. There are 15 residues in the CDR3. Trimming removed 7 bases at V and 1 base at J, with 16 bases between. CDR3 nucleotide sequence: TGTGCCAGCATTCCCGCGGCAGCCCTTAACTATGGCTACACCTTC. This encodes CASIPAAALNYGYTF.

Ten or more counts support this clonotype. The chain is built from TRBV30 and TRBJ2-5, with 9 bases identical to TRBD2. Germline assignment: CDR1 GTSNPN and CDR2 SVGIG (reference sequence). With V trimmed by 4 bases and J by 1 base, 4 bases remained unmatched. The CDR3 has 14 amino acids. CDR3 in amino acids: CAWMLAGVQETQYF. The CDR3 bases are TGTGCCTGGATGTTAGCGGGAGTCCAAGAGACCCAGTACTTC.

A few counts support this clonotype. The chain employs TRBV20-1 and TRBJ2-5; 7 bases are shared with TRBD2. CDR3 size: 12 residues. Germline assignment: CDR1 DFQATT and CDR2 SNEGSKA (reference sequence). V shed 1 base, J shed 5 bases, and the junction held 1 base outside the gene matches. Written as DNA, the CDR3 is TGCAGTGCTAGAGTCGGGGGGGAGACCCAGTACTTC. It encodes CSARVGGETQYF.

The chain couples TRBV13 to TRBJ2-7, with D uncertain. Trimming took 5 bases from V and 5 from J, leaving 16 bases between them. CDR3 size: 14 residues. The V gene's germline CDR1 is PRHDT and CDR2 FYEKMQ (reference sequence). For the CDR3, the DNA is TGTGCCAGCAGCCGCCCGGAGAGAGCCCACGAGCAGTACTTC. This gives the protein CASSRPERAHEQYF. Based on the CDR3 plus reference TRBV13 and TRBJ2-7, the full variable domain is AAGVIQSPRHLIKEKRETATLKCYPIPRHDTVYWYQQGPGQDPQFLISFYEKMQSDKGSIPDRFSAQQFSDYHSELNMSSLELGDSALYFCASSRPERAHEQYFGPGTRLTVT.

This clonotype has a handful of counts. The CDR3 spells CASSNLTGWEQYF. The DNA for the CDR3 is TGTGCCAGCAGCAACTTGACAGGGTGGGAGCAGTACTTC. The chain combines TRBV3-1 with TRBJ2-7; 7 positions match TRBD1. The length of the CDR3 is 13 residues. The V and J ends lost 5 bases and 7 bases, in that order; junction bases with no gene match: 8. Germline assignment: CDR1 LGHDT and CDR2 YNNKEL (reference sequence).

This clonotype was seen ten or more times. V and J are TRBV4-3 and TRBJ2-2; TRBD2 might be the D (6 bases). V was cut by 1 base and J by 9 bases, with 27 bases left in between. The CDR3 spans 19 residues. Germline values: CDR1 LGHNA, CDR2 YSLEER. CDR3 sequence: CASSQGGILGPGEGRELFF. Here the CDR3 DNA reads TGCGCCAGCAGCCAAGGGGGAATTCTCGGGCCGGGGGAAGGCCGGGAGCTGTTTTTT.

This clonotype was observed many times. The genes are TRBV7-2 and TRBJ2-1, with 10 nucleotides matching TRBD2. The J segment lost 15 bases and the V segment lost 1 base, leaving 12 bases of the junction unmatched. CDR3 size: 15 residues. The germline V gene has CDR1 SGHTA and CDR2 FQGNSA. Written as DNA, the CDR3 is TGTGCCAGCAGCTTAGATACTAGCGGGACCTCCAGCCCGTTCTTC. It codes for CASSLDTSGTSSPFF.